These T cell receptor beta chains were read from a single sample in a study of Ad26.COV2.S vaccination and SARS-CoV-2 variants. Clones were sequenced by immunoSEQ multiplex PCR, and TCRdb holds only the in-frame ones, with some missing. The sample holds roughly 350,000 clones; more than 85% are singletons and the top ten take around 4.5%. Here the sequenced sample was peripheral blood, taken in a trial of Ad26.COV2.S vaccine versus placebo. The receptors stem from a person between 18 and 65 years old who received the Ad26.COV2.S COVID-19 vaccine or a placebo. Each CDR3 is given with its conserved first and last residue. The D gene is left open where the match is weak. Size values are once, few and many counts, or a class for expanded clones, and some rows have none.

j_call clone_size d_call v_call cdr3_nt cdr3_aa
TRBJ2-2 NA NA TRBV29-1 TGCAGCGTCCCCAGACTAGAAACCGGGGAGCTGTTTTTT CSVPRLETGELFF
TRBJ2-1 NA NA TRBV10-2 TGCGCCAGCTCACCCCTGGTAGTAGGTAGCAATGAGCAGTTCTTC CASSPLVVGSNEQFF
TRBJ1-3 NA NA TRBV24-1 TGTGCCACCAGTGATTCTTCAGGGCTCGGAAACACCATATATTTT CATSDSSGLGNTIYF
TRBJ1-1 NA NA TRBV7-8 TGTGCCAGCAGCTTAACCCAGGGTACTGAAGCTTTCTTT CASSLTQGTEAFF
TRBJ2-1 NA TRBD2 TRBV6-1 TGTGCCAGCAGTGAAGACTCGACTAGCGGGTTTGCCTACAATGAGCAGTTCTTC CASSEDSTSGFAYNEQFF
TRBJ1-2 NA TRBD1 TRBV27 TGTGCCAGTTCGGACAGGGGGAACTATGGCTACACCTTC CASSDRGNYGYTF
TRBJ2-5 few NA TRBV21-1 TGTGCCAGCAGCAAAGAGGCCTGGGAAGAGACCCAGTACTTC CASSKEAWEETQYF
TRBJ2-7 NA TRBD1 TRBV6-1 TGTGCCAGCAGTGAAGCGGGGACAGGGGTCTACGAGCAGTACTTC CASSEAGTGVYEQYF
TRBJ2-1 NA NA TRBV11-3 TGTGCCAGCAGCTTAGACACTCATCATGAGCAGTTCTTC CASSLDTHHEQFF
TRBJ2-3 NA TRBD1 TRBV5-6 TGTGCCAGCAGCTTGGCAGGGGGCATGGATACGCAGTATTTT CASSLAGGMDTQYF
TRBJ1-2 NA NA TRBV9 TGTGCCAGCAGCGCTGCAGGGGACTATGGCTACACCTTC CASSAAGDYGYTF
TRBJ1-3 NA NA TRBV5-1 TGCGCCAGCAGCTTTCTAAAGAAAAGCCCTGGAAACACCATATATTTT CASSFLKKSPGNTIYF
TRBJ2-7 NA NA TRBV6-2/TRBV6-3 TGTGCCAGCAGCTTGAGCAGGCCGCCCGGGTTGGAGCAGTACTTC CASSLSRPPGLEQYF
TRBJ2-7 NA TRBD2 TRBV7-6 TGTGCCAGCAGCTTAGAAAGTTTCGGGACTAGCGGCTTCTACGAGCAGTACTTC CASSLESFGTSGFYEQYF
TRBJ1-2 few TRBD1 TRBV27 TGTGCCACCCTTACAGGGGACTATGGCTACACCTTC CATLTGDYGYTF
TRBJ2-7 few NA TRBV6-1 TGTGCCAGCAGTGAAGTTGGCCACGAGCAGTACTTC CASSEVGHEQYF
TRBJ2-3 NA TRBD1 TRBV10-3 TGTGCCACCAGTCCGGGACAGGGAAGCACAGATACGCAGTATTTT CATSPGQGSTDTQYF
TRBJ2-5 NA TRBD2 TRBV7-9 TGTGCCAGCAGCACTAGCGGGAGGAGTGAGACCCAGTACTTC CASSTSGRSETQYF
TRBJ2-7 NA NA TRBV30 TGTGCCTGGAGTGTAAGTTTTAGCTACGAGCAGTACTTC CAWSVSFSYEQYF
TRBJ1-5 NA NA TRBV15 TGTGCCACCAGCAGAGAAAGGGGGGGGAATCAGCCCCAGCATTTT CATSRERGGNQPQHF
TRBJ2-7 NA NA TRBV9 TGTGCCAGCAGCGCTGGAACGGGGCCTGAGTACTTC CASSAGTGPEYF
TRBJ2-6 NA NA TRBV15 TGTGCCACCAGCAGGGAGGCTGGGGCCAACGTCCTGACTTTC CATSREAGANVLTF
TRBJ1-4 NA NA TRBV4-3 TGCGCCAGCAGCCAAGAGAAGGGGCCTAATGAAAAACTGTTTTTT CASSQEKGPNEKLFF
TRBJ2-2 NA NA TRBV7-9 TGTGCCAGCAGCAACCCGGGGGAAGGGGAGCTGTTTTTT CASSNPGEGELFF
TRBJ2-7 NA NA TRBV5-1 TGCGCCAGCAGCTTGGGTGGACAGAGCTCCTACGAGCAGTACTTC CASSLGGQSSYEQYF
TRBJ2-7 NA TRBD1 TRBV4-1 TGCGCCAGCGCCATGGGACAGGGGGCATCTGAGCAGTACTTC CASAMGQGASEQYF
TRBJ2-5 NA NA TRBV6-5 TGTGCCAGCAGTTTTGGGCTTCCGGAGACCCAGTACTTC CASSFGLPETQYF
TRBJ1-1 NA TRBD1 TRBV5-1 TGCGCCAGCAGCCAGGGGGGTATGGTGAACACTGAAGCTTTCTTT CASSQGGMVNTEAFF
TRBJ1-1 NA NA TRBV19 TGTGCCAGTAGTATAGCCCTGGGACTTAACACTGAAGCTTTCTTT CASSIALGLNTEAFF
TRBJ1-2 NA TRBD1 TRBV5-6 TGTGCCAGCAACTTAGGGGACAGCTACTATGGCTACACCTTC CASNLGDSYYGYTF
TRBJ2-1 NA TRBD2 TRBV19 TGTGCCAGTACCCCGACTAGCGGGATTATCAATGAGCAGTTCTTC CASTPTSGIINEQFF
TRBJ1-2 NA NA TRBV5-8 TGTGCCAGCAGCCGCCCCTCGGCAGGCTACACCTTC CASSRPSAGYTF
TRBJ1-1 NA NA TRBV2 TGTGCCAGCAGTGGGCAGGGTAACACTGAAGCTTTCTTT CASSGQGNTEAFF